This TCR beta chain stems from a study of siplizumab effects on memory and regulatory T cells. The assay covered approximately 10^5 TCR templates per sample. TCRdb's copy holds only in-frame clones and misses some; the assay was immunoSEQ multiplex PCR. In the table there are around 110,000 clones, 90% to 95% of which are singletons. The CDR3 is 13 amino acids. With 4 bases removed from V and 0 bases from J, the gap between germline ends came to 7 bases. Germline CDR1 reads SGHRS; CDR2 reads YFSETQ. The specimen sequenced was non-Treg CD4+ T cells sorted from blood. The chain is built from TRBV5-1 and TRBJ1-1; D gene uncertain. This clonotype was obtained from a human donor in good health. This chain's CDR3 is CASSLTLNTEAFF. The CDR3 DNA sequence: TGCGCCAGCAGCCTCACACTGAACACTGAAGCTTTCTTT.